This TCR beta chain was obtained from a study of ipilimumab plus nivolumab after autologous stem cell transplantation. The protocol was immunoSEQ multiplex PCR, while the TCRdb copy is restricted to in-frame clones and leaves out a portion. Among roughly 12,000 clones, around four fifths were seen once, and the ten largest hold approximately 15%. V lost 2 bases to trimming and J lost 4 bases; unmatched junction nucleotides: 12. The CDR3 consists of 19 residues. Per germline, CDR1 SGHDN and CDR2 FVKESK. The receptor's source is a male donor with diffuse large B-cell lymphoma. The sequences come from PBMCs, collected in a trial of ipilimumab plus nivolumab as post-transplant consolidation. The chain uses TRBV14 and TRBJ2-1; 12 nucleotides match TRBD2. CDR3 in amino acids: CASSQIIGLAGGVYNEQFF. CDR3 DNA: TGTGCCAGCAGCCAAATCATCGGTCTAGCGGGAGGGGTTTACAATGAGCAGTTCTTC.